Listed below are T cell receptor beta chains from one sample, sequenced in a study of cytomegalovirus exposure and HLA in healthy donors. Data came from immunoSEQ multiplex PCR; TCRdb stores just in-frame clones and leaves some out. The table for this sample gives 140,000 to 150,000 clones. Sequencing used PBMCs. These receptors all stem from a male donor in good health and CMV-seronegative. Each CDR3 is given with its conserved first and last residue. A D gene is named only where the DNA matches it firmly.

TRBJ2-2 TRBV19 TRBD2 TGTGCCAGTAGCCGAGTAGCGGGAAACACCGGGGAGCTGTTTTTT CASSRVAGNTGELFF
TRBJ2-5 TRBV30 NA TGTGCCTGGAAAACATATACTGGGGGGGAGACCCAGTACTTC CAWKTYTGGETQYF
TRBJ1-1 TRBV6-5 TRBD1 TGTGCCAGCAGTATATCGACAGGGGGCGTTACTGAAGCTTTCTTT CASSISTGGVTEAFF
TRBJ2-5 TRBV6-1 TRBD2 TGTGCCAGCAGTGGGGGACTAGCGGGGCAAGAGACCCAGTACTTC CASSGGLAGQETQYF
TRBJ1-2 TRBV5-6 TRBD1 TGTGCCAGCAGCACCCGGGACAGGGAATTATATGGCTACACCTTC CASSTRDRELYGYTF
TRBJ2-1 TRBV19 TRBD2 TGTGCCAGTAGCATCAGCGGGAGTTCGAGGAATGAGCAGTTCTTC CASSISGSSRNEQFF
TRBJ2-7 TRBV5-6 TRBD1 TGTGCCAGCAGGCAGTGGGGGACAGTTTCCTACGAGCAGTACTTC CASRQWGTVSYEQYF
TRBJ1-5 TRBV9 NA TGTGCCAGCAGCGCAGAAGGGGCCTATCAGCCCCAGCATTTT CASSAEGAYQPQHF
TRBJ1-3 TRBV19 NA TGTGCCAGTAGTCCCCGGACGGGAGGAAACACCATATATTTT CASSPRTGGNTIYF
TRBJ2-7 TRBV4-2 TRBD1 TGTGCCAGCAGCCTAGAACAGGGGGTGAACGAGCAGTACTTC CASSLEQGVNEQYF
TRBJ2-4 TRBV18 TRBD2 TGTGCCAGCTCACCACGGTCCTTAGGGACTAGCGGGATCCTAGCCAAAAACATTCAGTACTTC CASSPRSLGTSGILAKNIQYF
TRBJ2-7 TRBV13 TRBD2 TGTGCCAGCAGCCATGGCGGGAGTTACGAGCAGTACTTC CASSHGGSYEQYF
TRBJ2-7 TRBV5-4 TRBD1 TGTACCAGCAGGGAGCAGGGGGCAGGGTACGAGCAGTACTTC CTSREQGAGYEQYF